The rows below give T cell receptor beta chains drawn from one sample of a study of T cell responses to AZD1222 COVID-19 vaccine. The assay was immunoSEQ multiplex PCR, and TCRdb's table has in-frame clones only and misses some. The sample lists around 140,000 clones, just over 90% occurring once. Sequences were derived from peripheral blood, sampled 28 days after the second AZD1222 dose. All receptors come from an adult who received the AZD1222 COVID-19 vaccine. The conserved cysteine and the conserved F or W are not part of the CDR3 here.

v_gene	j_gene	CDR3aa
TRBV7-8	TRBJ2-1	ASSRRLAGLNEQF
TRBV2	TRBJ1-5	ASSGQGASQPQH
TRBV27	TRBJ1-5	ASSGQGQPQH
TRBV11-2	TRBJ1-2	ASSLGQLYGYT
TRBV7-9	TRBJ1-2	ASSSSNRRATDANYGYT
TRBV9	TRBJ2-7	ASSVDGSVYEQY
TRBV2	TRBJ2-1	ASRVGQGMRDEQF
TRBV20-1	TRBJ2-7	SAREVYEQY
TRBV19	TRBJ1-6	ASSVQGFGSPLH
TRBV30	TRBJ1-6	ALAGGRNSPLH
TRBV10-1	TRBJ1-5	ASSELRDLGQPQH
TRBV4-1	TRBJ1-2	ASSQDSPGYGYT
TRBV29-1	TRBJ2-1	SVDGFPVYNEQF
TRBV5-1	TRBJ2-3	ASSLAATSGRKDTQY
TRBV9	TRBJ2-2	ASSVAGRAITGELF
TRBV12-3/TRBV12-4	TRBJ2-1	ASSFGLDEQF
TRBV24-1	TRBJ2-3	ATSHWTSTDTQY
TRBV19	TRBJ1-3	ASRRQFSSGNTIY
TRBV6-4	TRBJ1-2	ASSPSTGGRYGYT
TRBV15	TRBJ2-3	ATSRHSDTQY
TRBV6-5	TRBJ2-5	ASTQIPRYQETQY
TRBV3-1/TRBV3-2	TRBJ1-1	ASSQGQGWNTEAF
TRBV5-1	TRBJ2-1	ASSLLLAGDNEQF
TRBV5-1	TRBJ1-2	ASSLVGGSNGYT
TRBV5-1	TRBJ2-7	ASSDSGRWSEQY
TRBV28	TRBJ1-3	ASRLLQGFSGNTIY
TRBV30	TRBJ2-1	AWSPSSGRWGNEQF
TRBV28	TRBJ1-1	ASSPGSKAF
TRBV4-1	TRBJ2-2	ASSQEGSGRSTGELF
TRBV5-1	TRBJ2-1	ASSLFGTGLNEQF
TRBV5-6	TRBJ2-5	ASSLHRRGGGETQY
TRBV9	TRBJ2-7	ASSVEWVGEQY
TRBV29-1	TRBJ1-5	SVAGLYSNQPQH
TRBV5-1	TRBJ2-2	ASSSDTANTGELF
TRBV4-1	TRBJ2-1	ASSQWGGRQGNEQF
TRBV7-8	TRBJ1-1	ASRIRTQNTEAF
TRBV5-1	TRBJ2-1	ASSLGLSYNEQF
TRBV11-2	TRBJ1-2	ASSLSDRGNGYT
TRBV6-5	TRBJ1-2	ASKIGGDGYT
TRBV2	TRBJ2-7	ASSYRGRPFDDEQY
TRBV5-4	TRBJ2-5	ASSLGTGQVGETQY